This record looks at one T cell receptor (beta chain) sequence and its context. Its antigen remains unknown. This table comes from immunoSEQ multiplex PCR, and its TCRdb copy is limited to in-frame clones, with some not included. Of 86,000 or so clones listed, 89% are singletons. CDR1 and CDR2 (germline): MNHNY, SVGAGI (reference sequence). This CDR3 contains 12 residues. V gave up 11 bases and J gave up 4 bases, with 11 bases separating them. These data originate in a study of T cell responses to AZD1222 COVID-19 vaccine. Findings of the study overall: Mapped onto spike, vaccine-associated CD4 TCRs spanned it and were dominant at 160-218 and 743-854. Seropositive at baseline were only a handful of AZD1222 recipients.

The input for sequencing was peripheral blood, taken on day 0 of AZD1222 vaccination. The chain links TRBV6-6 to TRBJ2-2; D is unclear. This receptor was taken from an adult in good health. CDR3 region: CAAQHPTGELFF. CDR3 DNA sequence: TGTGCCGCCCAGCACCCCACCGGGGAGCTGTTTTTT.